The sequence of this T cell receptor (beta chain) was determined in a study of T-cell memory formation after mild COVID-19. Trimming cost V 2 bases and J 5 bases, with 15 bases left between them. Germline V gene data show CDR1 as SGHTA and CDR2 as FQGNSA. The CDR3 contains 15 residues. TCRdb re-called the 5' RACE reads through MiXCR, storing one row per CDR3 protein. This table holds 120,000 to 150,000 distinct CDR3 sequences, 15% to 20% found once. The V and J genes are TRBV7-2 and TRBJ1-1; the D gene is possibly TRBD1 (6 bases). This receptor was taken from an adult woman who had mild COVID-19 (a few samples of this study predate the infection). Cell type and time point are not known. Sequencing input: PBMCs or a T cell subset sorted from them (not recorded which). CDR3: CASSLRWGRGTEAFF. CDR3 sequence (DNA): TGTGCCAGCAGCTTACGGTGGGGAAGGGGGACTGAAGCTTTCTTT.